This TCR beta chain was profiled in a study of cytomegalovirus exposure and HLA in healthy donors. Broader study findings: Among the CMV-associated chains, a few were confirmed in vitro as specific for CMV antigens. Analyses of presence and absence presupposed an approximately uniform sequencing depth across donors.

13 Jbeta primers and 60 Vbeta primers were used for the PCR. The data were produced by immunoSEQ multiplex PCR, yet TCRdb's version contains in-frame clones alone and is incomplete. This table holds 150,000 to 180,000 clones, 65% to 90% found once. A note on this clone: Its target is not known.

Trimming pared 6 bases from V and 7 bases from J, leaving 18 bases between. Germline lookup yields CDR1 WSHSY and CDR2 SAAADI. The length of the CDR3 is 14 residues. The sample taken for sequencing was PBMCs. The rearrangement joins TRBV10-2 to TRBJ1-2; weak D call: TRBD1 (5 bases). The receptor was derived from a woman between 45 and 65 years old in good health and CMV-seropositive. CDR3 DNA sequence: TGCGCCAGCAGAGACGAGACAGTTATGTCTGGCTACACCTTC. Protein sequence: CASRDETVMSGYTF.